This T cell receptor (beta chain) came from a study of T-cell memory formation after mild COVID-19. Amplification by 5'RACE using constant-segment primers produced TCR alpha and TCR beta cDNA libraries that carried sample barcodes and UMIs. TCRdb reanalysed the 5' RACE reads using MiXCR and keeps one entry per CDR3 protein. The data contain 400,000 or so distinct CDR3 sequences, about 20% of them seen just once; the ten biggest clones take up 8.4%. This sequence originates from an adult woman who had mild COVID-19 (a few samples of this study predate the infection). Cell type and time point are not known. What was sequenced was PBMCs or a T cell subset sorted from them (not recorded which).

The CDR3 DNA reads as TGCAGTGCTGAAACGAATGAAAAACTGTTTTTT. Protein sequence: CSAETNEKLFF. The V and J genes are TRBV20-1 and TRBJ1-4; no clear D. CDR3 length equals 11 residues. From germline, CDR1 is DFQATT and CDR2 SNEGSKA (reference sequence). V lost 5 bases and J 5 bases, leaving 6 bases between the germline ends.